This T cell receptor (beta chain) emerged from a study of blood T cells in healthy people across ages. Alongside a J-beta primer mix, a sample-barcoded 5' primer served in a second PCR lasting about 7 to 12 cycles. Each cDNA molecule, via a template-switch adaptor with 12 random nucleotides, was tagged. Each CDR3 protein gets one entry after TCRdb re-called the 5' RACE reads with MiXCR. The profile shows about 1,400,000 distinct CDR3 sequences, roughly 60% of them singletons. In this sample, this clonotype turned up a few times. This CDR3 spans 14 amino acids. Sequenced material: blood. The clonotype originates from a man aged 18 to 29 in good health. J is TRBJ2-4 and V is TRBV21-1; TRBD2, the table's D call, lacks a check against the DNA. TRBV21-1 is a recognized pseudogene. The chain's CDR3 is CASYGPVAKNIQYF. The CDR3 nucleotides read TGTGCCAGCTACGGGCCCGTAGCCAAAAACATTCAGTACTTC.